This T cell receptor beta chain was identified during a study of early T cells in non-severe SARS-CoV-2 infection. Trimming removed 3 bases from V and 6 bases from J, with 8 bases in between. This CDR3 has 12 amino acids. Looked up from germline, CDR1 is DFQATT and CDR2 is SNEGSKA (reference sequence). Molecules of cDNA were individually given unique molecular identifiers that were attached to them. MiXCR, run by TCRdb on the 5' RACE reads, gives a single entry per CDR3 protein. Here the sample spans over 25,000 distinct CDR3 sequences, roughly 4.3% being singletons. The sample holds a few counts of this clonotype.

The TCR originated in an adult who was a healthcare worker with PCR-confirmed SARS-CoV-2 infection or an uninfected control (not recorded which). V is TRBV20-1 and J is TRBJ2-2; the D gene is possibly TRBD2 (6 bases). Specimen: whole blood. Here the CDR3 DNA reads TGCAGTGCTAGTCCGGGGGCCGGGGAGCTGTTTTTT. Protein product: CSASPGAGELFF.